This T cell receptor (beta chain) was profiled in a study of blood T cell repertoires in COVID-19. On the study more broadly: PBMCs, B-cell-depleted T cells, or T cells provided the cDNA or gDNA that made up the material.

Repertoires were generated with immunoSEQ multiplex PCR, while TCRdb's copy carries only in-frame clones and drops some. Of about 490,000 clones listed, 80% to 90% were seen once; the top ten hold about 3%. The CDR3 has 17 residues. The germline CDR1 and CDR2 sequences are SGDLS and YYNGEE. The V and J ends lost 4 bases and 2 bases, in that order; junction bases with no gene match: 8. Material: peripheral blood. The receptor's source is a human donor in a cohort sampled during active COVID-19. The genes are TRBV9 and TRBJ2-5; 13 nucleotides agree with TRBD2. The CDR3 bases are TGTGCCAGCAGCACCAACTCGGGACTAGCGGGGCAAGAGACCCAGTACTTC. Its translation: CASSTNSGLAGQETQYF.